The clone carrying this T cell receptor (beta chain) has only a few counts. The data were taken from a study of shared clonotypes between healthy human individuals. Generated by immunoSEQ multiplex PCR, the TCRdb table keeps only in-frame clones and is missing some. The table lists around 750,000 clones, around two thirds of them singletons. The CDR3 is 18 amino acids. CDR1 is SEHNR and CDR2 is FQNEAQ in the germline V gene (reference sequence). V gave up 4 bases and J gave up 3 bases; unmatched junction bases: 14. This chain connects TRBV7-9 to TRBJ2-5; 10 bases fit TRBD1. The sequencing sample was made of memory CD4+ T cells sorted from blood. Subset here: CD45RA-negative fraction. This sequence was found in a woman between 25 and 40 years old in good health. The CDR3 reads CASSSGQGHIWGKETQYF. CDR3 nucleotides: TGTGCCAGCAGCTCGGGACAGGGGCATATTTGGGGGAAAGAGACCCAGTACTTC.